The clone carrying this T cell receptor (beta chain) occurred a few times. Its target is unknown. MiXCR, run by TCRdb on the 5' RACE reads, gives a single entry per CDR3 protein. The sample includes approximately 1.8 million distinct CDR3 sequences, about 31% seen only once; the top ten take about 0.3%. Germline lookup yields CDR1 SNHLY and CDR2 FYNNEI. CDR3 length equals 15 residues. The V gene end was trimmed by 5 bases and the J gene end by 3 bases; junction bases not matched to a gene: 6. This sample is drawn from a study of identical twins. The study's findings and limits: Among beta out-of-frame sequences, excess sharing between twins appeared weaker. The same donors were not followed; conclusions instead depended on cross-sectional statistical analysis. Clonotypes of the beta chain that were abundant in cord blood carried fewer insertions (memory repertoires showed none).

The receptor was derived from a newborn girl in good health. This sequence joins TRBV2 and TRBJ2-1; 8 bases map to TRBD2. Sequencing was carried out using cord blood. The CDR3 reads CASSSGTRFYNEQFF. CDR3 coding DNA: TGTGCCAGCAGTTCAGGGACTAGATTCTACAATGAGCAGTTCTTC.